The present T cell receptor beta chain was sequenced within a study of blood T cell repertoires in COVID-19. Across the study: PBMCs, B-cell-depleted T cells, or T cells were the source of the cDNA or gDNA that made up the material.

Clones were read by immunoSEQ multiplex PCR, and TCRdb kept only the in-frame ones, dropping some. The data hold fewer than 250,000 clones, with roughly 81% observed a single time. Germline CDR1 and CDR2: MNHEY and SVGAGI. There are 13 residues in the CDR3. The V end was cut by 4 bases, the J end by 6 bases, with 13 bases between. The chain has TRBV6-5 and TRBJ2-7, with D perhaps TRBD2 (7 bases). Sequenced: peripheral blood. This clonotype originated in a man aged 45-65 years with acute or convalescent COVID-19. As DNA, the CDR3 is TGTGCCAGCAGTTTTAGGGGGGGTACCGAGCAGTACTTC. It specifies CASSFRGGTEQYF.